The clone carrying this T cell receptor beta chain was seen a single time. The data derive from a study of blood T cell repertoires in COVID-19. Whole-study context: PBMCs, B-cell-depleted T cells, or T cells were the source of the cDNA or gDNA that made up the material.

Per the authors' pipeline: Estimation of nucleated cell counts was performed using reference gene primer amplification. Profiled with immunoSEQ multiplex PCR; TCRdb holds only in-frame clones, not every one. V, J and clone size are taken as reported in that table, and D and trimming were inferred from the DNA itself. The repertoire holds approximately 280,000 clones, with approximately 85% as singletons. The J segment lost 3 bases and the V segment lost 1 base, leaving 6 bases of the junction unmatched. This CDR3 is built from 15 residues. CDR1 SGHVS and CDR2 FNYEAQ come from the germline V gene. J is TRBJ2-7 and V is TRBV7-6, with 7 bases fitting TRBD1. Sequencing was done on a sample of peripheral blood. The TCR was taken from a man in his fifties or sixties with active or convalescent COVID-19. The CDR3 nucleotides are TGTGCCAGCAGCTTAGTGGGGACAGATTACTACGAGCAGTACTTC. Residues: CASSLVGTDYYEQYF.